The source of this T cell receptor (beta chain) is a study of blood T cell repertoires in COVID-19. Residents of approximately 25 US areas, aged roughly 18 to 89 years, made up the participants. Grouping used clinical history reported by participants in a survey and questionnaire. Sequenced by immunoSEQ multiplex PCR; TCRdb stores in-frame clones only, minus some. The table records about 180,000 clones, about 91% of them present only once. This receptor was obtained from a woman aged 40 to 50 with acute COVID-19. The sequencing sample was made of PBMCs or T cells enriched from blood (not recorded which).

Written as DNA, the CDR3 is TGCGCCAGCAGCCTCCACGGACAAAACGAGCAGTACTTC. Translating gives CASSLHGQNEQYF. The gene calls are TRBV5-1 and TRBJ2-7, with D possibly being TRBD1 (5 bases). Germline CDR1 is SGHRS and CDR2 is YFSETQ. This CDR3 is 13 amino acids long. V was trimmed by 4 bases and J by 5 bases, leaving 13 bases between them.